What follows are 17 T cell receptor beta chains derived from one specimen sequenced in a study of shared clonotypes between healthy human individuals (dated by TCRdb to 2020 to 2021). Libraries were constructed by the immunoSEQ multiplex PCR assay. TCRdb provides this immuneACCESS table in a form limited to in-frame rearrangements. Some clones are lacking; in checked studies, under half of them reflect an unresolved V gene, and why the rest are absent is not known. For this sample the table gives 850,000 to 1,200,000 clones, of which around four fifths were detected only once. The ten largest clones represent approximately 1.5% of the sample. The sample comprised memory CD4+ T cells sorted from blood. Taken with the paper, the label for cell subset or site translates to: CD45RA-negative fraction. These receptors were obtained from a man aged 18 to 29 in good health.

This clone has more than one count but fewer than ten. The V gene is TRBV19, the J gene TRBJ1-5; no firm D call. Germline assignment: CDR1 LNHDA and CDR2 SQIVND (reference sequence). V was clipped by 9 bases and J by 5 bases, with 14 bases between them. The CDR3 is 13 amino acids. CDR3 region: CASGLAGDQPQHF. The DNA for the CDR3 is TGTGCCAGCGGCCTCGCTGGAGATCAGCCCCAGCATTTT.

The genes are TRBV11-2 and TRBJ2-5; no firm D call. In germline, CDR1 is SGHAT, CDR2 FQNNGV. The CDR3 sequence is 15 residues long. Trimming left V 1 base short and J 5 bases short, with 14 bases between. The DNA of the CDR3 is TGTGCCAGCAGCTTAGGAGGTGGGGTCCGGGAGACCCAGTACTTC. Its protein is CASSLGGGVRETQYF.

CDR3 bases: TGTGCCAGCAGCTTGGGACAGGGGGTTCCTGAAGCTTTCTTT. Its translation is CASSLGQGVPEAFF. The chain joins TRBV5-5 to TRBJ1-1; TRBD1 matches 9 bases. Germline CDR1 and CDR2: SGHKS and YYEKEE (reference sequence). The ends lost 0 bases at V and 6 bases at J; junction bases unmatched: 3. The length of the CDR3 is 14 residues.

V and J are TRBV19 and TRBJ2-3; no clear D gene. The CDR3 consists of 14 residues. Per germline, CDR1 LNHDA and CDR2 SQIVND (reference sequence). The ends were cut back, 8 bases at V and 0 bases at J, with 12 bases in the middle. CDR3 sequence (DNA): TGTGCCAGTGCGACTGGCACTAGCACAGATACGCAGTATTTT. Its translation is CASATGTSTDTQYF.

The J gene is TRBJ2-7, the V gene TRBV4-1; 12 nucleotides line up with TRBD1. The trim removed 0 bases at V and 2 bases at J, leaving 5 bases unmatched. Germline V lookup: CDR1 MGHRA, CDR2 YSYEKL. CDR3 size: 17 residues. The chain's CDR3 is CASSQELGTGGPYEQYF. The CDR3 nucleotides are TGCGCCAGCAGCCAAGAATTAGGGACAGGGGGCCCCTACGAGCAGTACTTC.

CDR3 bases: TGTGCCAGCAGCCTACGGACTAGCGGGATGATGGATGAGCAGTTCTTC. Encoded protein: CASSLRTSGMMDEQFF. This chain links TRBV14 with TRBJ2-1; 12 bases agree with TRBD2. The CDR3 totals 16 residues. Germline CDR1 is SGHDN and CDR2 is FVKESK. V lost 4 bases and J lost 8; bases outside the gene matches: 9.

This clone turned up a few times. The chain employs TRBV10-2 and TRBJ1-1; D not certain. The CDR3 runs to 15 residues. Trimming removed 2 bases from V and 3 bases from J, with 13 bases in between. Germline V gives CDR1 WSHSY, CDR2 SAAADI. CDR3 in DNA: TGCGCCAGCAGTGAGCGTCTCTATGGGGACACTGAAGCTTTCTTT. This sequence encodes CASSERLYGDTEAFF.

The chain joins TRBV23-1 to TRBJ1-2; unclear D gene. TRBV23-1 is an ORF for which the function is uncertain. CDR3 length: 14 amino acids. Deletions cut 6 bases from V and 0 bases from J, with 11 bases between. The CDR3 region has the DNA TGCGCCAGCAGGTGGTGTTATCCTAACTATGGCTACACCTTC. Its protein is CASRWCYPNYGYTF.

Only a few counts were recorded for this clone. Its ends do not fully match the called genes, so a read error is possible. The chain recombines TRBV7-7 with TRBJ1-1; 8 nucleotides align to TRBD1. CDR1 is SSHAT and CDR2 is FNYEAQ in the germline V gene (reference sequence). This CDR3 contains 15 residues. CDR3 residues: CASSYPGGSNTEAFF. In DNA form, the CDR3 reads TGTGCTAGCAGCTACCCAGGGGGCTCCAACACTGAAGCTTTCTTT.

The chain employs TRBV5-1 and TRBJ1-4; no clear D. Germline-derived CDR1 and CDR2 are SGHRS and YFSETQ. V lost 8 bases, J lost 1 base, and 15 bases lay in between. The CDR3 runs to 15 residues. CDR3 residues: CASSPVWGTNEKLFF. The CDR3 DNA sequence: TGCGCCAGTAGCCCTGTGTGGGGAACTAATGAAAAACTGTTTTTT. Drawing the rest from reference TRBV5-1 and TRBJ1-4, the complete variable domain is KAGVTQTPRYLIKTRGQQVTLSCSPISGHRSVSWYQQTPGQGLQFLFEYFSETQRNKGNFPGRFSGRQFSNSRSEMNVSTLELGDSALYLCASSPVWGTNEKLFFGSGTQLSVL.

This clone has more than one count but fewer than ten. This chain uses TRBV5-4 with TRBJ1-1; TRBD1 might be the D (5 bases). This CDR3 is 14 amino acids long. Germline-derived CDR1 and CDR2 are SGHNT and YYREEE (reference sequence). Trimming pared 5 bases from V and 9 bases from J, leaving 20 bases between. CDR3 nucleotide sequence: TGTGCCAGCAGTCCCGGGGGAGAGCACAATCAAGCTTTCTTT. Amino acid sequence: CASSPGGEHNQAFF.

The chain has TRBV19 and TRBJ1-2, with 7 bases aligning to TRBD1. This CDR3 has 14 residues. Germline assignment: CDR1 LNHDA and CDR2 SQIVND (reference sequence). With V trimmed by 4 bases and J by 3 bases, 5 bases remained unmatched. CDR3 amino acids: CASSNDRAYYGYTF. In nucleotides, the CDR3 is TGTGCCAGTAGTAACGACAGGGCGTACTATGGCTACACCTTC.

CDR3 nucleotide sequence: TGTGCCTGGGGAAGGGGGGGTGACAATTCACCCCTCCACTTT. This gives the protein CAWGRGGDNSPLHF. The chain uses TRBV30 and TRBJ1-6; D may be TRBD1 (6 bases). Between the trimmed V and J ends, which lost 5 bases and 7 bases, there was a span of 15 bases. The germline V gene has CDR1 GTSNPN and CDR2 SVGIG (reference sequence). The CDR3 spans 14 residues.

The genes are TRBV30 and TRBJ2-5; 7 nucleotides agree with TRBD2. V trimming: 4 bases; J trimming: 6 bases; junction bases outside the gene matches: 11. The CDR3 covers 14 residues. CDR1 is GTSNPN, CDR2 SVGIG, per germline (reference sequence). Written as DNA, the CDR3 is TGTGCCTGGATCGGGAGGCCCTCCGGGAAGACCCAGTACTTC. Protein product: CAWIGRPSGKTQYF.

This clone was counted a few times. This rearrangement joins TRBV28 to TRBJ1-3, with D uncertain. Germline lookup yields CDR1 MDHEN and CDR2 SYDVKM. This CDR3 spans 15 amino acids. Trimming stripped 5 bases from V and 9 bases from J, with 20 bases between. CDR3 residues: CASSPTLGTRGTIYF. CDR3 sequence (DNA): TGTGCCAGCAGTCCAACGCTGGGTACTCGGGGCACCATATATTTT.

This clone was detected a few times. CDR3 in DNA: TGTGCCTGGAGTGTGGGTCTAGCGGGGACCAATGAGCAGTTCTTC. Encoded protein: CAWSVGLAGTNEQFF. The genes are TRBV30 and TRBJ2-1; TRBD2 agrees at 9 bases. J was trimmed by 6 bases and V by 0 bases; bases with no gene match: 6. Germline CDR1 GTSNPN, CDR2 SVGIG (reference sequence). This CDR3 is built from 15 residues.

The chain joins TRBV10-3 to TRBJ1-1; a weak D match, TRBD1 (5 bases). The V and J ends lost 3 bases and 2 bases respectively, with 7 bases between them. The germline gives CDR1 ENHRY, CDR2 SYGVKD. This CDR3 spans 13 amino acids. This CDR3 is CAISDRANTEAFF. As DNA, the CDR3 is TGTGCCATCAGTGACAGGGCTAACACTGAAGCTTTCTTT.